The rows below give T cell receptor beta chains drawn from one sample of a study of cytomegalovirus exposure and HLA in healthy donors. Generated by immunoSEQ multiplex PCR, the TCRdb table keeps only in-frame clones and is missing some. This repertoire shows some 150,000 clones, over 70% found once; its top ten account for around 5.4%. The sequenced sample was PBMCs. Receptors originate from a man younger than 45 in good health and CMV-seropositive. CDR3s include the opening cysteine and the closing phenylalanine or tryptophan. The order of the fields is D gene, J gene, clone size, V gene, CDR3 DNA, CDR3 protein. D genes are given only for firm matches. Expanded clones are given a class, and other clones once, few, many or no size at all.

d_gene: TRBD1; j_gene: TRBJ2-7; abundance: NA; v_gene: TRBV7-9; CDR3nt: TGTGCCAGCAGCTTAGGCGGCGGGACAGGGAGCGAGCAGTACTTC; CDR3aa: CASSLGGGTGSEQYF
d_gene: NA; j_gene: TRBJ1-5; abundance: NA; v_gene: TRBV5-5; CDR3nt: TGTGCCAGCAGCACAGTGACAGGAGTCAATCAGCCCCAGCATTTT; CDR3aa: CASSTVTGVNQPQHF
d_gene: NA; j_gene: TRBJ2-7; abundance: NA; v_gene: TRBV2; CDR3nt: TGTGCCAGCAGTGAGCTAAGCTCCTACGAGCAGTACTTC; CDR3aa: CASSELSSYEQYF
d_gene: TRBD1; j_gene: TRBJ2-7; abundance: NA; v_gene: TRBV5-1; CDR3nt: TGCGCCAGCAGCACACAGGGGGCAAGGGGGTTCGAGCAGTACTTC; CDR3aa: CASSTQGARGFEQYF
d_gene: NA; j_gene: TRBJ2-7; abundance: NA; v_gene: TRBV27; CDR3nt: TGTGCCAGCAGTCCCCCCAGGGGCGGGAGCCGGGACGAGCAGTACTTC; CDR3aa: CASSPPRGGSRDEQYF
d_gene: TRBD1; j_gene: TRBJ1-2; abundance: few; v_gene: TRBV28; CDR3nt: TGTGCCAGCAGTTTCAAACAGGGGGACTATGGCTACACCTTC; CDR3aa: CASSFKQGDYGYTF
d_gene: TRBD2; j_gene: TRBJ2-3; abundance: few; v_gene: TRBV7-8; CDR3nt: TGTGCCAGCAGCTTAGTGCTAGCGGGGGGCACAGATACGCAGTATTTT; CDR3aa: CASSLVLAGGTDTQYF
d_gene: NA; j_gene: TRBJ1-1; abundance: few; v_gene: TRBV5-1; CDR3nt: TGCGCCAGCAGCTTGGTTGAGGGCTTGAACACTGAAGCTTTCTTT; CDR3aa: CASSLVEGLNTEAFF
d_gene: NA; j_gene: TRBJ2-2; abundance: NA; v_gene: TRBV7-6; CDR3nt: TGTGCCAGCAAGGAGGGGCGCACCGGGGAGCTGTTTTTT; CDR3aa: CASKEGRTGELFF
d_gene: NA; j_gene: TRBJ1-1; abundance: once; v_gene: TRBV5-1; CDR3nt: TGCGCCAGCAGCTTGGGGCAGATGAACACTGAAGCTTTCTTT; CDR3aa: CASSLGQMNTEAFF
d_gene: TRBD2; j_gene: TRBJ2-1; abundance: NA; v_gene: TRBV27; CDR3nt: TGTGCCAGCAGTTTATTAGGACTAGCGGGAGACGAGCAGTTCTTC; CDR3aa: CASSLLGLAGDEQFF
d_gene: NA; j_gene: TRBJ1-5; abundance: NA; v_gene: TRBV2; CDR3nt: TGTGCCAGCAGTGTCCAGTTTAGCAATCAGCCCCAGCATTTT; CDR3aa: CASSVQFSNQPQHF
d_gene: NA; j_gene: TRBJ2-2; abundance: NA; v_gene: TRBV28; CDR3nt: TGTGCCAGCAGTTTCAGTGGCGGGGAGCTGTTTTTT; CDR3aa: CASSFSGGELFF
d_gene: NA; j_gene: TRBJ1-5; abundance: NA; v_gene: TRBV6-6; CDR3nt: TGTGCCAGCAGTTACACGCGCGAGGCCCAGCATTTT; CDR3aa: CASSYTREAQHF
d_gene: NA; j_gene: TRBJ1-1; abundance: NA; v_gene: TRBV28; CDR3nt: TGTGCCAGCAGAGACATAAACACTGAAGCTTTCTTT; CDR3aa: CASRDINTEAFF
d_gene: TRBD2; j_gene: TRBJ2-3; abundance: NA; v_gene: TRBV2; CDR3nt: TGTGCCAGCAGTGGCGGGACTAGCGCAGATACGCAGTATTTT; CDR3aa: CASSGGTSADTQYF
d_gene: NA; j_gene: TRBJ1-5; abundance: NA; v_gene: TRBV9; CDR3nt: TGTGCCAGCAGCGTAGAGGGCCGGGGTGGACCCCAGCATTTT; CDR3aa: CASSVEGRGGPQHF
d_gene: TRBD2; j_gene: TRBJ2-5; abundance: NA; v_gene: TRBV5-1; CDR3nt: TGCGCCAGCAGATCCGGGACTAGCGGGGTCCAAGAGACCCAGTACTTC; CDR3aa: CASRSGTSGVQETQYF
d_gene: NA; j_gene: TRBJ1-5; abundance: NA; v_gene: TRBV28; CDR3nt: TGTGCCAGCAGTCTGGGGGGGCCCCAGCATTTT; CDR3aa: CASSLGGPQHF